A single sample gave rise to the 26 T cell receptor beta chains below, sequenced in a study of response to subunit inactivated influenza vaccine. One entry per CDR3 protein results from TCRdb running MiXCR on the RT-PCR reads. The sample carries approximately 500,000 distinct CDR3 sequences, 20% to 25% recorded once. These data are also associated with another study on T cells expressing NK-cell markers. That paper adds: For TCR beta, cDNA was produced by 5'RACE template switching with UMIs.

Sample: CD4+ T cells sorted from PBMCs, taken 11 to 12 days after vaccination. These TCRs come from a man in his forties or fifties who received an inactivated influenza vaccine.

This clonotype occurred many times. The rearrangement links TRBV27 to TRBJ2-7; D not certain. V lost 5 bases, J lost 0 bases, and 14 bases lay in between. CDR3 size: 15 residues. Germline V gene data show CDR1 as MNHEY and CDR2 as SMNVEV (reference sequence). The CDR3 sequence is CASSPLIPDSYEQYF. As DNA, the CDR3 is TGTGCCAGCAGTCCCTTGATCCCAGACTCCTACGAGCAGTACTTC.

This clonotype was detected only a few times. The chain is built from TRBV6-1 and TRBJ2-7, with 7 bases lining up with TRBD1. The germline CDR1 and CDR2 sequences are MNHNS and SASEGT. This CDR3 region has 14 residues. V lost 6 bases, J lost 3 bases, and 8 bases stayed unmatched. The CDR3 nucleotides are TGTGCCAGCAGAACGGCGACAGGGAACTACGAGCAGTACTTC. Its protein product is CASRTATGNYEQYF.

The CDR3 region is CSVASASLRGGLGELFF. Here the CDR3 DNA reads TGCAGCGTTGCCTCCGCCAGCCTGAGAGGGGGCCTCGGGGAGCTGTTTTTT. The chain joins TRBV29-1 to TRBJ2-2, with 7 bases aligning to TRBD1. The CDR3 extends over 17 amino acids. With V trimmed by 4 bases and J by 7 bases, 18 bases remained unmatched. CDR1 is SQVTM, CDR2 ANQGSEA, per germline.

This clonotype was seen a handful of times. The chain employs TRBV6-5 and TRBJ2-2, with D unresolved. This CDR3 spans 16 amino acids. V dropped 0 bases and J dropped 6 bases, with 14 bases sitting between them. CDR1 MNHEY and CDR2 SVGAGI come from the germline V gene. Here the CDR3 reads CASSYSRSAGSGELFF. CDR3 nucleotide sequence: TGTGCCAGCAGTTACTCGAGGTCCGCCGGATCCGGGGAGCTGTTTTTT.

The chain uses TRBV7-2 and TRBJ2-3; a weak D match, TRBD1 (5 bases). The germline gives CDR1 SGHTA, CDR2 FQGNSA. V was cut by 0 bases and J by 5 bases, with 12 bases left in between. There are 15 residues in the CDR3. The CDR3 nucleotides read TGTGCCAGCAGCTTAGCCGTAGGGGTGGGAGATACGCAGTATTTT. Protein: CASSLAVGVGDTQYF.

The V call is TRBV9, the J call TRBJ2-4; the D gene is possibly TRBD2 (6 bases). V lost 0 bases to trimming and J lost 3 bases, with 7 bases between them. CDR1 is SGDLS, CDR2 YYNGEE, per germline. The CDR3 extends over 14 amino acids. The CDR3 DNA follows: TGTGCCAGCAGCGTAGGGGGAGGCAAAAACATTCAGTACTTC. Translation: CASSVGGGKNIQYF.

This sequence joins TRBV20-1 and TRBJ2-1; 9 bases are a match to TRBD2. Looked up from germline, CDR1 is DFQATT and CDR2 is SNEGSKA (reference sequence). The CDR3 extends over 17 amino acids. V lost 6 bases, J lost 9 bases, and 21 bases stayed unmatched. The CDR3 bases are TGCAGTGCCCCGCTTGTCGGGGCGGGAGGGCCGGTTGGTGAGCAGTTCTTC. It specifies CSAPLVGAGGPVGEQFF.

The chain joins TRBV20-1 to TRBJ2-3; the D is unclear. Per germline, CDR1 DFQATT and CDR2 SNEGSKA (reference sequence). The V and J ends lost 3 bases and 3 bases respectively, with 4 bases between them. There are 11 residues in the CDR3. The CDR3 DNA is TGCAGTGCTAGTTGGACAGATACGCAGTATTTT. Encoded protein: CSASWTDTQYF.

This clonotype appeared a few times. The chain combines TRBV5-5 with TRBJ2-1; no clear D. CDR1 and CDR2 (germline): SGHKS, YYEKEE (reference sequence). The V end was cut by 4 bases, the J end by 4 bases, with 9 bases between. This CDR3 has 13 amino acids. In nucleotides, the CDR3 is TGTGCCAGCAGCCCCTACTTGTACAATGAGCAGTTCTTC. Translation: CASSPYLYNEQFF.

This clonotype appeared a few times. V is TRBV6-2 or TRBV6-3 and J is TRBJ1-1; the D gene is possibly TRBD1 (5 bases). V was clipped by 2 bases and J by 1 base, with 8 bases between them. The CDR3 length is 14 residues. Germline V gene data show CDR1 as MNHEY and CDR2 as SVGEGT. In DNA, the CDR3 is TGTGCCAGCAGTTACGACAGCTCGAACACTGAAGCTTTCTTT. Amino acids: CASSYDSSNTEAFF.

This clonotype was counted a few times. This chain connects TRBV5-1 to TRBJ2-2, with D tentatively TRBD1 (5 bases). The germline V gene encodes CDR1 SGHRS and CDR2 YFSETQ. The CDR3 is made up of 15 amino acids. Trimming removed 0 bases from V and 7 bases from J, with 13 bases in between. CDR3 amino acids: CASSLASGNGGELFF. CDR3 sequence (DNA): TGCGCCAGCAGCTTGGCCTCAGGGAACGGCGGGGAGCTGTTTTTT. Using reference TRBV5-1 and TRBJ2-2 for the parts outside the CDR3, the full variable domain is KAGVTQTPRYLIKTRGQQVTLSCSPISGHRSVSWYQQTPGQGLQFLFEYFSETQRNKGNFPGRFSGRQFSNSRSEMNVSTLELGDSALYLCASSLASGNGGELFFGEGSRLTVL.

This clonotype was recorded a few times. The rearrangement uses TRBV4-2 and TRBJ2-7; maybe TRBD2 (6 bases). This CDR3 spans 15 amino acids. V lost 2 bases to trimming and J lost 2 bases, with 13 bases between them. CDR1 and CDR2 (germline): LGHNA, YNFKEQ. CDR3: CASSQPGGGTYEQYF. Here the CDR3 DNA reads TGTGCCAGCAGCCAACCTGGGGGAGGAACCTACGAGCAGTACTTC.

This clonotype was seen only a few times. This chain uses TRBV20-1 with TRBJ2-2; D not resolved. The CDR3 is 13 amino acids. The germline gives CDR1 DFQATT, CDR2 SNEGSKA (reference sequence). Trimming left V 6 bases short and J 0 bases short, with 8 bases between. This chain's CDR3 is CSAQTTNTGELFF. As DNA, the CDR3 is TGCAGTGCGCAGACCACGAACACCGGGGAGCTGTTTTTT.

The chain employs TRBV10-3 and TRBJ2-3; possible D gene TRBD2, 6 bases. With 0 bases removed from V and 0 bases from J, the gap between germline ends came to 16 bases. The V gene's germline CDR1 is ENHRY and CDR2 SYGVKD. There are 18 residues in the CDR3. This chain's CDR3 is CAISESMGGSPSTDTQYF. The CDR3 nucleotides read TGTGCCATCAGTGAGTCGATGGGGGGATCGCCTAGCACAGATACGCAGTATTTT.

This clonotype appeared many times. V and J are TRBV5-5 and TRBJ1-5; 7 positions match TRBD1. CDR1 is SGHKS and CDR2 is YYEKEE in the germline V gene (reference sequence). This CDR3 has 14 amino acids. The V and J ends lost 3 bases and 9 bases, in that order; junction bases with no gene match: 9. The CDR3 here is CASSSGTAGLPQHF. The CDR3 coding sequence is TGTGCCAGCAGCTCGGGGACAGCCGGGTTGCCCCAGCATTTT.

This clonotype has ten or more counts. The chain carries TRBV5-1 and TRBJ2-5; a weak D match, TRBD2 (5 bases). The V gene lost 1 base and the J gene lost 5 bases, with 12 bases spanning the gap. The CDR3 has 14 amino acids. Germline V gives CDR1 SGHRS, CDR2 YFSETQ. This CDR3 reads CASSLSRGAETQYF. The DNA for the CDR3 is TGCGCCAGCAGCTTGAGTCGGGGTGCGGAGACCCAGTACTTC.

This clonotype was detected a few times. CDR3 coding DNA: TGCGCCAGCAGCCAACGCCTAGGGAGGCCCCAGCATTTT. Translating gives CASSQRLGRPQHF. V and J are TRBV4-3 and TRBJ1-5; D is ambiguous. Germline lookup yields CDR1 LGHNA and CDR2 YSLEER. V lost 2 bases, J lost 9 bases, and 11 bases lay in between. This CDR3 is built from 13 residues.

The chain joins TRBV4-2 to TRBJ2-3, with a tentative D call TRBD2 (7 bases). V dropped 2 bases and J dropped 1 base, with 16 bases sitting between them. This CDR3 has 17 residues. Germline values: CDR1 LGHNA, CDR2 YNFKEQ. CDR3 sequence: CASSQPGGGRGTDTQYF. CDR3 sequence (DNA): TGTGCCAGCAGCCAACCGGGCGGGGGCCGGGGCACAGATACGCAGTATTTT.

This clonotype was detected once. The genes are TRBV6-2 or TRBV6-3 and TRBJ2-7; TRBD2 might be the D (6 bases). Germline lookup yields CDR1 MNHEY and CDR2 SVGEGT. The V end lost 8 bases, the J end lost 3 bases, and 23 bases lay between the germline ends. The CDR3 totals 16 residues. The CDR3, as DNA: TGTGCCAGCTTCCCTTTAGGAGGAGGGGCTCTCTACGAGCAGTACTTC. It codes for CASFPLGGGALYEQYF.

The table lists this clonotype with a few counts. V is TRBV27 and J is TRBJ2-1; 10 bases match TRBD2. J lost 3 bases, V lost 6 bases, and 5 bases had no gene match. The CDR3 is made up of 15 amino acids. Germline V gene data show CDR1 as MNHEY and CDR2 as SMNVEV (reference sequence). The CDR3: CASSDRTSGYNEQFF. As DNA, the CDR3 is TGTGCCAGCAGCGATAGGACTAGCGGCTACAATGAGCAGTTCTTC.

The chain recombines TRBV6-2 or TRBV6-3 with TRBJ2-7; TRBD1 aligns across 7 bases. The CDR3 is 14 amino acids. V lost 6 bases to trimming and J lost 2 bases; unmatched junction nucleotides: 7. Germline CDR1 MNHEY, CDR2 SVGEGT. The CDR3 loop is CASRRTTGTYEQYF. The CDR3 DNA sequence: TGTGCCAGCAGACGCACGACAGGGACCTACGAGCAGTACTTC.

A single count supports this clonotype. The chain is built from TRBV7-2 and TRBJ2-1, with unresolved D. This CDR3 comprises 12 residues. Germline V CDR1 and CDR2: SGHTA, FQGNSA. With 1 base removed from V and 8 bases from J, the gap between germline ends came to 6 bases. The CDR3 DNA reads TGTGCCAGCAGCTTAGTCCTCTATGAGCAGTTCTTC. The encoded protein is CASSLVLYEQFF.

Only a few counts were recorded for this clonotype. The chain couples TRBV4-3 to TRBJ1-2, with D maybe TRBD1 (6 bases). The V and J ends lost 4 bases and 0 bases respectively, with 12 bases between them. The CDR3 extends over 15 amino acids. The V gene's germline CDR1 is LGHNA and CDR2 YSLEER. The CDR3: CASSPPDRANYGYTF. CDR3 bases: TGCGCCAGCAGCCCCCCGGACAGAGCTAACTATGGCTACACCTTC.

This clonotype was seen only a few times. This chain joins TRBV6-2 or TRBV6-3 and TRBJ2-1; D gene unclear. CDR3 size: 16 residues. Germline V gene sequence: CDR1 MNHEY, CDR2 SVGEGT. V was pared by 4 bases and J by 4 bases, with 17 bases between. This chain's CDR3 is CASSSPAVGIYNEQFF. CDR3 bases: TGTGCCAGCAGTTCTCCAGCAGTTGGGATTTACAATGAGCAGTTCTTC.

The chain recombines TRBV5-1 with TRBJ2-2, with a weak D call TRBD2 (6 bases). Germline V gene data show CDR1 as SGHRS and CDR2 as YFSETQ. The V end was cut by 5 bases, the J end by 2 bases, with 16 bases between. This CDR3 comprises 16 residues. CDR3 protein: CASRTWGDLNTGELFF. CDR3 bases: TGCGCCAGCAGGACCTGGGGGGATTTAAACACCGGGGAGCTGTTTTTT. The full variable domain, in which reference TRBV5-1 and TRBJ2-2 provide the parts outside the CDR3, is KAGVTQTPRYLIKTRGQQVTLSCSPISGHRSVSWYQQTPGQGLQFLFEYFSETQRNKGNFPGRFSGRQFSNSRSEMNVSTLELGDSALYLCASRTWGDLNTGELFFGEGSRLTVL.

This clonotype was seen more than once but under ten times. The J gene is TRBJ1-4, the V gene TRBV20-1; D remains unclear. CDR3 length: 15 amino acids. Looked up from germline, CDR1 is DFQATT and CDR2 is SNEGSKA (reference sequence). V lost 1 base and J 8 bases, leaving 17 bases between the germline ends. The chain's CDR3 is CSARGKRKLGEKLFF. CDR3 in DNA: TGCAGTGCTAGAGGGAAAAGGAAATTAGGGGAAAAACTGTTTTTT.